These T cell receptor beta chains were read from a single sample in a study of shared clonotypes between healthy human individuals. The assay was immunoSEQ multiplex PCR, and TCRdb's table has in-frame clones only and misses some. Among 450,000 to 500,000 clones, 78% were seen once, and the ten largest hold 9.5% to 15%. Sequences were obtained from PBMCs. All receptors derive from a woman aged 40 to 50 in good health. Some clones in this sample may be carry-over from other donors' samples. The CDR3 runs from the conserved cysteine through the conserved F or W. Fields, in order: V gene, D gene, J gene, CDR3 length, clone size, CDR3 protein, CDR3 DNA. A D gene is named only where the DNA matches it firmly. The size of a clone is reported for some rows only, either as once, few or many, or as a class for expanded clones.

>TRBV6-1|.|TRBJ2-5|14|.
CASRATGTRETQYF
TGTGCCAGCAGGGCGACAGGTACTCGGGAGACCCAGTACTTC
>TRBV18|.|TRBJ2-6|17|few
CASSPSGTISGANVLTF
TGTGCCAGCTCACCCTCAGGAACCATATCTGGGGCCAACGTCCTGACTTTC
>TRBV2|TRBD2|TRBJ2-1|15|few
CASSLLAGVGNEQFF
TGTGCCAGCAGCCTACTAGCGGGAGTTGGTAATGAGCAGTTCTTC
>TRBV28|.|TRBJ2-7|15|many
CASSQGASVVYEQYF
TGTGCCAGCAGCCAGGGTGCTAGCGTCGTATACGAGCAGTACTTC
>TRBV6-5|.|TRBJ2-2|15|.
CASSYSEANTGELFF
TGTGCCAGCAGTTACTCGGAGGCGAACACCGGGGAGCTGTTTTTT
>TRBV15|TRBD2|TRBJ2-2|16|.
CATGIVAGGGTGELFF
TGTGCCACCGGCATCGTAGCGGGAGGGGGAACCGGGGAGCTGTTTTTT
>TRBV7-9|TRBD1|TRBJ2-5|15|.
CASSRRAGTEETQYF
TGTGCCAGCAGCAGACGAGCCGGGACAGAAGAGACCCAGTACTTC
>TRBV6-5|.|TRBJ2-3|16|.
CASSYSGRVGTDTQYF
TGTGCCAGCAGTTACTCTGGCAGGGTCGGCACAGATACGCAGTATTTT
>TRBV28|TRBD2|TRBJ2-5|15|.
CASYSLAGGQETQYF
TGTGCCAGCTACTCTCTAGCGGGAGGCCAAGAGACCCAGTACTTC
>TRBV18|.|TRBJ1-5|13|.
CASSTGPDQPQHF
TGTGCCAGCTCCACAGGACCCGATCAGCCCCAGCATTTT
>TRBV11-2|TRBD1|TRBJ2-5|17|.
CASSYSGTGGIGEAQYF
TGTGCCAGCAGCTATAGCGGGACAGGGGGCATCGGAGAGGCCCAGTACTTC
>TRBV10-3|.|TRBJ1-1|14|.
CATSSVGSYTEDFF
TGTGCCACAAGTTCCGTCGGGAGTTACACTGAAGATTTCTTT
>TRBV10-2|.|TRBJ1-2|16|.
CAGSETPQGLSYGYTF
TGCGCCGGCAGTGAGACCCCACAGGGTTTGAGCTATGGCTACACCTTC
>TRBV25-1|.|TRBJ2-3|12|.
CASSDEGNTQYF
TGTGCCAGCAGTGACGAGGGAAATACGCAGTATTTT
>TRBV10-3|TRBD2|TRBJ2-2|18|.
CAISERVAGGPGTGELFF
TGTGCCATCAGTGAGAGAGTAGCGGGAGGGCCGGGCACCGGGGAGCTGTTTTTT
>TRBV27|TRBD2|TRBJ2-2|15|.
CASSFEGGPGGELFF
TGTGCCAGCAGTTTTGAGGGAGGGCCTGGCGGGGAGCTGTTTTTT
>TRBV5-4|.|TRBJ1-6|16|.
CASSSEGSSYNSPLHF
TGTGCCAGCAGCTCGGAGGGGAGCTCCTATAATTCACCCCTCCACTTT
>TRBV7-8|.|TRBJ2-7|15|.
CASSFFSGASYEQYF
TGTGCCAGCAGCTTTTTTTCCGGTGCCTCCTACGAGCAGTACTTC
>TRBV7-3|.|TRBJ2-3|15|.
CASSLNSQGTDTQYF
TGTGCCAGCAGCTTAAACAGTCAGGGGACAGATACGCAGTATTTT
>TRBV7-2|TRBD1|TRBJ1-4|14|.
CASSRAGGNEKLFF
TGTGCCAGCAGCAGAGCAGGGGGGAATGAAAAACTGTTTTTT
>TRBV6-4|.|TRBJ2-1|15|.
CASSIAEGTYNEQFF
TGTGCCAGCAGTATAGCGGAGGGGACCTACAATGAGCAGTTCTTC
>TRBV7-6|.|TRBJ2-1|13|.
CASSRSSNNEQFF
TGTGCCAGCAGCCGTTCTTCCAACAATGAGCAGTTCTTC
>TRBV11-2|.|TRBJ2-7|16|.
CASSLGPWQGGHEQYF
TGTGCCAGCAGCTTAGGTCCCTGGCAGGGGGGCCACGAGCAGTACTTC
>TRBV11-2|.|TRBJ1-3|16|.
CASSFGRVDSGNTIYF
TGTGCCAGCAGCTTCGGACGGGTTGACTCTGGAAACACCATATATTTT
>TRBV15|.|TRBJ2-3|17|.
CATSRDSSWGTADTQYF
TGTGCCACCAGCAGAGATTCGTCGTGGGGAACTGCAGATACGCAGTATTTT
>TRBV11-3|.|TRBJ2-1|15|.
CASSSHGGLFNEQFF
TGTGCCAGCAGCTCACACGGAGGACTTTTCAATGAGCAGTTCTTC
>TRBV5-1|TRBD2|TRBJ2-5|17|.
CASSVGPPSGMGETQYF
TGCGCCAGCAGCGTAGGACCCCCTAGCGGGATGGGAGAGACCCAGTACTTC
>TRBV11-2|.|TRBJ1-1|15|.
CASSRTGSGNTEAFF
TGTGCCAGCAGCCGCACAGGGTCGGGGAACACTGAAGCTTTCTTT
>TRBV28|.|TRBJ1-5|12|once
CASSLYLWPQHF
TGTGCCAGCAGTTTATATCTGTGGCCCCAGCATTTT
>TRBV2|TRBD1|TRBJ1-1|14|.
CASSEAWDRVEAFF
TGTGCCAGCAGTGAAGCTTGGGACAGGGTTGAAGCTTTCTTT
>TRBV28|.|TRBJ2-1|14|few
CASSLGVSYNEQFF
TGTGCCAGCTCCCTAGGAGTTTCCTACAATGAGCAGTTCTTC
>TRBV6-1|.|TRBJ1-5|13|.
CASSGAENQPQHF
TGTGCCAGCAGTGGGGCGGAAAATCAGCCCCAGCATTTT
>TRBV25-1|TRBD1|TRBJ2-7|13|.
CASSPTGLVEQYF
TGTGCCAGCAGTCCGACAGGGTTGGTCGAGCAGTACTTC
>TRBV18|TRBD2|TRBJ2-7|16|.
CASSSRRESIGHEQYF
TGTGCCAGCTCCTCAAGGCGGGAGAGTATTGGCCACGAGCAGTACTTC
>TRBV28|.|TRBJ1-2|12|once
CASRQVGYGYTF
TGTGCCAGCAGGCAGGTGGGGTATGGCTACACCTTC
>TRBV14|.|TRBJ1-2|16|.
CASSPKGVWFSYGYTF
TGTGCCAGCAGCCCGAAAGGGGTGTGGTTTTCCTATGGCTACACCTTC
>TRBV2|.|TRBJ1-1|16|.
CASSERGPSGNTEAFF
TGTGCCAGCAGTGAACGTGGGCCGTCTGGAAACACTGAAGCTTTCTTT
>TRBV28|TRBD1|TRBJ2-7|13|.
CASSFLQDRPQYF
TGTGCCAGCAGTTTCCTTCAGGACAGGCCGCAGTACTTC
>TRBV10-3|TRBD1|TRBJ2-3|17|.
CAISASGGPGDTDTQYF
TGTGCCATCAGTGCCTCAGGGGGCCCAGGGGACACAGATACGCAGTATTTT
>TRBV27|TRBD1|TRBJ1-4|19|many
CASSLHGQGLAATNEKLFF
TGTGCCAGCAGTCTCCACGGACAGGGGCTGGCTGCAACTAATGAAAAACTGTTTTTT
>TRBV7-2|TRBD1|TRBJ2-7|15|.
CASSWHRDRAYEQYF
TGTGCCAGCAGCTGGCACCGGGACAGGGCCTACGAGCAGTACTTC
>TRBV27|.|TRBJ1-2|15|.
CASSFRGRGNYGYTF
TGTGCCAGCAGTTTCCGGGGACGGGGAAACTATGGCTACACCTTC
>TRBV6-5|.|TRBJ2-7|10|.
CASSYCEQYF
TGTGCCAGCAGTTACTGCGAGCAGTACTTC
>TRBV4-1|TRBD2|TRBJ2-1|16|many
CASSPPGTSGRHEQFF
TGCGCCAGCAGCCCTCCTGGGACTAGCGGGAGACATGAGCAGTTCTTC
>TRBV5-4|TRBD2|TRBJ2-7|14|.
CASSNLAGNYEQYF
TGTGCCAGCAGCAACCTAGCGGGGAACTACGAGCAGTACTTC
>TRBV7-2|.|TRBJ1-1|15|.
CASSLEGQIWTEAFF
TGTGCCAGCAGCTTAGAAGGCCAGATTTGGACTGAAGCTTTCTTT
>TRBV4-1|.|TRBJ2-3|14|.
CASSQGAGTDTQYF
TGCGCCAGCAGCCAAGGGGCGGGGACAGATACGCAGTATTTT
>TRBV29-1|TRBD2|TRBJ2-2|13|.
CSVKREAGGELFF
TGCAGCGTAAAGCGGGAGGCGGGCGGGGAGCTGTTTTTT
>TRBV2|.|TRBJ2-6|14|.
CASSLGSGANVLTF
TGTGCCAGCAGTTTGGGCTCCGGGGCCAACGTCCTGACTTTC
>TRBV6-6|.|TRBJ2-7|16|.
CASRYRTVGTSYEQYF
TGTGCCAGCAGATACAGGACTGTGGGGACCTCCTACGAGCAGTACTTC
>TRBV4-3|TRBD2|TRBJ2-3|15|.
CASSPGTSGTDTQYF
TGCGCCAGCAGCCCCGGGACTAGCGGAACAGATACGCAGTATTTT
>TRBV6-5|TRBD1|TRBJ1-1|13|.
CASSPTGDTEAFF
TGTGCCAGCAGTCCAACAGGGGACACTGAAGCTTTCTTT
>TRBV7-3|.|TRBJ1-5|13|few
CASSLSGNQPQHF
TGTGCCAGCAGCTTATCTGGCAATCAGCCCCAGCATTTT
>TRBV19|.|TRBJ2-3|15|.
CASRERDTGLDTQYF
TGTGCCAGTAGGGAACGGGACACAGGGCTGGATACGCAGTATTTT